Below are 6 T cell receptor beta chains sequenced from a single sample in a study of cytomegalovirus exposure and HLA in healthy donors. This PCR relied on a set of 60 Vbeta primers and 13 Jbeta primers. Some clones are missing from TCRdb's copy, which holds only in-frame ones; the method was immunoSEQ multiplex PCR. The sample has 90,000 to 100,000 clones; around 77% are singletons. The sequenced sample was PBMCs. The receptors here all came from a female donor in good health and CMV-seronegative.

This chain links TRBV7-2 with TRBJ2-7, with D unclear. This CDR3 contains 14 residues. Germline CDR1 SGHTA, CDR2 FQGNSA. Trimming removed 1 base at V and 0 bases at J, with 7 bases between. The CDR3 nucleotides read TGTGCCAGCAGCTTAGGGAGATCCTCCTACGAGCAGTACTTC. Protein: CASSLGRSSYEQYF.

The chain links TRBV27 to TRBJ2-2; the match to TRBD1 covers 7 bases. The CDR3 totals 14 residues. V lost 5 bases to trimming and J lost 1 base; unmatched junction nucleotides: 1. Germline loops: CDR1 MNHEY, CDR2 SMNVEV (reference sequence). In DNA, the CDR3 is TGTGCCAGCAGTCGGACAGGGAACACCGGGGAGCTGTTTTTT. Amino acids: CASSRTGNTGELFF.

This clone was seen once. The gene calls are TRBV19 and TRBJ2-7, with D possibly TRBD2 on 5 matching bases. CDR1 LNHDA and CDR2 SQIVND come from the germline V gene (reference sequence). Trimming cost V 7 bases and J 2 bases, with 12 bases left between them. The CDR3 covers 13 residues. The CDR3: CASNPGEPYEQYF. The CDR3 nucleotides read TGTGCCAGTAACCCTGGGGAGCCCTACGAGCAGTACTTC.

This clone was picked up one time. The V gene is TRBV7-6, the J gene TRBJ2-2; D call uncertain. Trimming left V 5 bases short and J 0 bases short, with 13 bases between. The CDR3 runs to 16 residues. Looked up from germline, CDR1 is SGHVS and CDR2 is FNYEAQ. CDR3 DNA: TGTGCCAGCAGCCTTAGAGCAAGCTCGAACACCGGGGAGCTGTTTTTT. It translates to CASSLRASSNTGELFF.

This chain joins TRBV19 and TRBJ1-4; no reliable D call. The CDR3 is 14 amino acids. Between the trimmed V and J ends, which lost 6 bases and 5 bases, there was a span of 13 bases. CDR1 and CDR2 from the germline V gene are LNHDA and SQIVND (reference sequence). The DNA for the CDR3 is TGTGCCAGTAGCCCGGGAAGGAAGAATGAAAAACTGTTTTTT. This codes for CASSPGRKNEKLFF. Complete variable domain (other parts from reference TRBV19 and TRBJ1-4): DGGITQSPKYLFRKEGQNVTLSCEQNLNHDAMYWYRQDPGQGLRLIYYSQIVNDFQKGDIAEGYSVSREKKESFPLTVTSAQKNPTAFYLCASSPGRKNEKLFFGSGTQLSVL.

The rearrangement joins TRBV6-5 to TRBJ1-3, with D tentatively TRBD1 (6 bases). Trimming cost V 2 bases and J 4 bases, with 9 bases left between them. CDR3 size: 14 residues. CDR1 and CDR2 (germline): MNHEY, SVGAGI. The CDR3 here is CASSYGQNGNTIYF. In DNA form, the CDR3 reads TGTGCCAGCAGTTACGGACAGAACGGAAACACCATATATTTT.